This T cell receptor beta chain originates from a study of T cells in Graves' hyperthyroidism and ophthalmopathy. Study conclusions and caveats: In the blood, most expanded thyroid clonotypes above 0.001 appeared as well.

This clonotype came up many times. Its antigen is unidentified. The investigators amplified TCR beta CDR3 regions from RNA transcripts. TCR CDR3 underwent first-round RT-PCR with the HTBI primer set. TCRdb reprocessed the multiplex PCR reads with MiXCR, giving one entry per CDR3 protein. This table holds fewer than 650,000 distinct CDR3 sequences, 14% found once. CDR1 and CDR2 from the germline V gene are DFQATT and SNEGSKA (reference sequence). The CDR3 length is 15 residues. V was pared by 0 bases and J by 7 bases, with 7 bases of the junction left unmatched. Input material: blood. The sequence derives from a woman aged 18-29 years with Graves' ophthalmopathy. The chain joins TRBV20-1 to TRBJ2-7; 12 nucleotides line up with TRBD2. In nucleotides, the CDR3 is TGCAGTGCTAGAGAAAGTCGACTAGCGGGAGATGAGCAGTACTTC. Encoded protein: CSARESRLAGDEQYF.